These T cell receptor beta chains were read from a single sample in a study of blood T cell repertoires in COVID-19. Generated by immunoSEQ multiplex PCR, the TCRdb table keeps only in-frame clones and is missing some. Of approximately 150,000 clones listed, 85% are singletons. Sequenced: peripheral blood. These receptors were collected from an elderly woman with COVID-19, enrolled during active disease. CDR3s include the opening cysteine and the closing phenylalanine or tryptophan. The order of the fields is J gene, clone size, CDR3 length, V gene, D gene, CDR3 DNA, CDR3 protein. The D gene is left open where the match is weak. A clone size is listed for some rows: how often the clone was seen (once, few, many), or a class if it is expanded.

j_gene: TRBJ2-3; abundance: once; len: 16; v_gene: TRBV21-1; d_gene: NA; CDR3nt: TGTGCCAGCAGCAAGGGACTAGCCGAAATCACAGATACGCAGTATTTT; CDR3aa: CASSKGLAEITDTQYF
j_gene: TRBJ1-6; abundance: NA; len: 13; v_gene: TRBV11-3; d_gene: NA; CDR3nt: TGTGCCAGCAGCTCCGACTTGTCTTCACCCCTCCACTTT; CDR3aa: CASSSDLSSPLHF
j_gene: TRBJ1-4; abundance: NA; len: 13; v_gene: TRBV18; d_gene: NA; CDR3nt: TGTGCCAGCTCAGTACGGACAAATGAAAAACTGTTTTTT; CDR3aa: CASSVRTNEKLFF
j_gene: TRBJ1-2; abundance: NA; len: 13; v_gene: TRBV29-1; d_gene: NA; CDR3nt: TGCAGCGTCGCCCCCAGGGGTAACTATGGCTACACCTTC; CDR3aa: CSVAPRGNYGYTF
j_gene: TRBJ2-3; abundance: NA; len: 15; v_gene: TRBV5-6; d_gene: TRBD1; CDR3nt: TGTGCCAGCAGCTTGGGGGGACAGGGAACAGATACGCAGTATTTT; CDR3aa: CASSLGGQGTDTQYF
j_gene: TRBJ2-7; abundance: NA; len: 9; v_gene: TRBV6-4; d_gene: NA; CDR3nt: TGTGATAGCTCCTACGAGCAGTACTTC; CDR3aa: CDSSYEQYF
j_gene: TRBJ2-7; abundance: NA; len: 15; v_gene: TRBV2; d_gene: NA; CDR3nt: TGTGCCAGCAGTGAAGGGGGCAGGGGCGGCTACGAGCAGTACTTC; CDR3aa: CASSEGGRGGYEQYF
j_gene: TRBJ1-2; abundance: NA; len: 14; v_gene: TRBV28; d_gene: NA; CDR3nt: TGTGCCAGCAGTTGGGGGCGTAACGACTATGGCTACACCTTC; CDR3aa: CASSWGRNDYGYTF
j_gene: TRBJ2-1; abundance: NA; len: 14; v_gene: TRBV10-3; d_gene: NA; CDR3nt: TGTGCCATCAGCCCCGAGGGGGACTACAATGAGCAGTTCTTC; CDR3aa: CAISPEGDYNEQFF
j_gene: TRBJ1-4; abundance: NA; len: 13; v_gene: TRBV29-1; d_gene: NA; CDR3nt: TGCAGCGCCCAGAACCGGGGGAATGAAAAACTGTTTTTT; CDR3aa: CSAQNRGNEKLFF
j_gene: TRBJ2-7; abundance: once; len: 18; v_gene: TRBV6-1; d_gene: TRBD2; CDR3nt: TGTGCCAGCAGTGACCTTCCCGGGACTAGCGGGCCCTCCTACGAGCAGTACTTC; CDR3aa: CASSDLPGTSGPSYEQYF
j_gene: TRBJ2-5; abundance: few; len: 15; v_gene: TRBV5-1; d_gene: TRBD2; CDR3nt: TGCGCCAGCAGCCAGTTCTCGGGACTACAAGAGACCCAGTACTTC; CDR3aa: CASSQFSGLQETQYF
j_gene: TRBJ1-4; abundance: NA; len: 17; v_gene: TRBV5-1; d_gene: TRBD1; CDR3nt: TGCGCCAGCAGCTTGTTCGGAATACAGGGGTCGGATGAAAAACTGTTTTTT; CDR3aa: CASSLFGIQGSDEKLFF
j_gene: TRBJ2-3; abundance: NA; len: 15; v_gene: TRBV6-1; d_gene: TRBD1; CDR3nt: TGTGCCAGCAGTGATACAGGGGATGGCACAGATACGCAGTATTTT; CDR3aa: CASSDTGDGTDTQYF
j_gene: TRBJ2-5; abundance: many; len: 13; v_gene: TRBV7-3; d_gene: NA; CDR3nt: TGTGCCAGCAGCTTATACGGGCAAGAGACCCAGTACTTC; CDR3aa: CASSLYGQETQYF
j_gene: TRBJ1-3; abundance: NA; len: 13; v_gene: TRBV10-1; d_gene: TRBD1; CDR3nt: TGCGCCAGCAGGCCGACAGGGGTGGACACCATATATTTT; CDR3aa: CASRPTGVDTIYF
j_gene: TRBJ1-3; abundance: once; len: 15; v_gene: TRBV7-9; d_gene: TRBD1; CDR3nt: TGTGCCAGCAGCTTAGAGAGGGGGCTAACGGACACCATATATTTT; CDR3aa: CASSLERGLTDTIYF
j_gene: TRBJ2-1; abundance: NA; len: 15; v_gene: TRBV18; d_gene: TRBD1; CDR3nt: TGTGCCAGCTCACCAGGGGACAGCCGTTTGTATGAGCAGTTCTTC; CDR3aa: CASSPGDSRLYEQFF
j_gene: TRBJ1-3; abundance: NA; len: 16; v_gene: TRBV7-3; d_gene: NA; CDR3nt: TGTGCCAGCAGCTTAACTGCAGGGGTCTCTGGAAACACCATATATTTT; CDR3aa: CASSLTAGVSGNTIYF
j_gene: TRBJ2-2; abundance: NA; len: 14; v_gene: TRBV3-1/TRBV3-2; d_gene: TRBD1; CDR3nt: TGTGCCAGCAGCCACACAGGGGGCACCGGGGAGCTGTTTTTT; CDR3aa: CASSHTGGTGELFF
j_gene: TRBJ1-1; abundance: once; len: 13; v_gene: TRBV5-6; d_gene: NA; CDR3nt: TGTGCCAGCACCGAACAGGGGAACACTGAAGCTTTCTTT; CDR3aa: CASTEQGNTEAFF
j_gene: TRBJ1-1; abundance: NA; len: 12; v_gene: TRBV11-2; d_gene: NA; CDR3nt: TGTGCCAGCAGCTCCGGGACAACTGAAGCTTTCTTT; CDR3aa: CASSSGTTEAFF
j_gene: TRBJ1-4; abundance: NA; len: 15; v_gene: TRBV19; d_gene: NA; CDR3nt: TGTGCCAGTAGTATCATGGGAGAGGGTTATGAAAAACTGTTTTTT; CDR3aa: CASSIMGEGYEKLFF
j_gene: TRBJ1-4; abundance: once; len: 13; v_gene: TRBV11-3; d_gene: NA; CDR3nt: TGTGCCAGCAGCGTCGATCCGGGGGAAAAACTGTTTTTT; CDR3aa: CASSVDPGEKLFF
j_gene: TRBJ1-2; abundance: few; len: 14; v_gene: TRBV5-1; d_gene: NA; CDR3nt: TGCGCCAGCAGCTTCGAGACACCCAACTATGGCTACACCTTC; CDR3aa: CASSFETPNYGYTF
j_gene: TRBJ1-1; abundance: NA; len: 15; v_gene: TRBV5-8; d_gene: TRBD1; CDR3nt: TGTGCCAGCAGCTTGGGGCCGGGACAGGGGACTGAAGCTTTCTTT; CDR3aa: CASSLGPGQGTEAFF
j_gene: TRBJ1-1; abundance: NA; len: 12; v_gene: TRBV29-1; d_gene: NA; CDR3nt: TGCAGCGTTAAGGGGGTGGGCACTGAAGCTTTCTTT; CDR3aa: CSVKGVGTEAFF
j_gene: TRBJ1-6; abundance: few; len: 13; v_gene: TRBV7-3; d_gene: NA; CDR3nt: TGTGCCAGCAGCTTAAATCAGAATTCACCCCTCCACTTT; CDR3aa: CASSLNQNSPLHF
j_gene: TRBJ2-7; abundance: NA; len: 15; v_gene: TRBV27; d_gene: NA; CDR3nt: TGTGCCAGCAGTCCCAGACCACGCGGATTAGTTCAGCAGTACTTC; CDR3aa: CASSPRPRGLVQQYF
j_gene: TRBJ1-2; abundance: NA; len: 12; v_gene: TRBV2; d_gene: NA; CDR3nt: TGTGCCAGCAGTGAAACGAGGTGGGGCTACACCTTC; CDR3aa: CASSETRWGYTF
j_gene: TRBJ1-3; abundance: NA; len: 14; v_gene: TRBV2; d_gene: TRBD1; CDR3nt: TGTGCCAGCAGGGGGACAGGGACTGGAAACACCATATATTTT; CDR3aa: CASRGTGTGNTIYF
j_gene: TRBJ2-7; abundance: NA; len: 15; v_gene: TRBV5-6; d_gene: NA; CDR3nt: TGTGCCAGCAGCTTGGTCGGGGGAGGCTCCTACGAGCAGTACTTC; CDR3aa: CASSLVGGGSYEQYF